The 31 T cell receptor beta chains reported below all come from one sample, sequenced in a study of CD8+CD57+ T cells in acquired aplastic anemia. Whoever was chosen for sequencing had shown CD8+CD57+ cell expansion by flow cytometry. TCR beta VDJ combinations and CDR3 sequences were profiled from genomic DNA. TCRdb fed the reads into MiXCR, producing one record per CDR3 protein. This sample has approximately 170,000 distinct CDR3 sequences, with roughly 50% found just once. The source material was sorted CD4+, CD8+, or CD8+CD57+ T cells (not recorded which) from PBMCs. The receptors come from a human donor with aplastic anemia.

This clonotype was detected many times. This sequence joins TRBV7-2 and TRBJ2-7, with D perhaps being TRBD1 or TRBD2 (5 bases each). The length of the CDR3 is 15 residues. V shed 1 base and J shed 0 bases, with 10 bases lying between them. Germline-derived CDR1 and CDR2 are SGHTA and FQGNSA. The CDR3 coding sequence is TGTGCCAGCAGCTTAGATGGGGGACCCTCCTACGAGCAGTACTTC. Residues: CASSLDGGPSYEQYF.

The chain joins TRBV24-1 to TRBJ2-7, with TRBD1 matching 7 bases. The CDR3 is made up of 12 amino acids. Looked up from germline, CDR1 is KGHDR and CDR2 is SFDVKD. CDR3 in amino acids: CAKGQTTYEQYF. CDR3 nucleotides: TGTGCAAAGGGACAGACTACCTACGAGCAGTACTTC.

The genes are TRBV5-1 and TRBJ2-7; TRBD2 agrees at 9 bases. Germline V gene data show CDR1 as SGHRS and CDR2 as YFSETQ. The trim removed 0 bases at V and 1 base at J, leaving 5 bases unmatched. The CDR3 sequence is 16 residues long. The DNA of the CDR3 is TGCGCCAGCAGCTTGGGTAGTAGCGGGGGATCCTACGAGCAGTACTTC. Its translation is CASSLGSSGGSYEQYF. The variable domain in full, with the rest retrieved from reference TRBV5-1 and TRBJ2-7, is KAGVTQTPRYLIKTRGQQVTLSCSPISGHRSVSWYQQTPGQGLQFLFEYFSETQRNKGNFPGRFSGRQFSNSRSEMNVSTLELGDSALYLCASSLGSSGGSYEQYFGPGTRLTVT.

The genes are TRBV20-1 and TRBJ1-6; D is unresolved. CDR1 DFQATT and CDR2 SNEGSKA come from the germline V gene (reference sequence). The CDR3 consists of 15 residues. V was pared by 0 bases and J by 5 bases, with 11 bases between. The CDR3 loop is CSARDYGRNNSPLHF. The CDR3 DNA reads as TGCAGTGCTAGAGATTACGGCAGGAATAATTCACCCCTCCACTTT.

This chain connects TRBV20-1 to TRBJ2-7, with 11 nucleotides matching TRBD1. The CDR3 runs to 13 residues. The V and J ends lost 1 base and 6 bases, in that order; junction bases with no gene match: 2. Germline CDR1 DFQATT, CDR2 SNEGSKA (reference sequence). CDR3: CSARVGTGGEQYF. CDR3 DNA sequence: TGCAGTGCTAGAGTTGGGACAGGGGGCGAGCAGTACTTC.

As regards this clonotype: A read error is possible here, since a much larger clone lies one base away. The CDR3 is CTSSSTVAGNTIYF. CDR3 nucleotides: TGTACCAGCAGCTCGACTGTCGCTGGAAACACCATATATTTT. V usage is TRBV7-3 and J usage is TRBJ1-3, with D uncertain. CDR1 is SGHTA, CDR2 FQGTGA, per germline. The CDR3 covers 14 residues.

This clonotype showed up just once. The chain joins TRBV14 to TRBJ2-7, with TRBD1 identical over 9 bases. The CDR3 covers 14 residues. Germline CDR1 and CDR2: SGHDN and FVKESK. With V trimmed by 6 bases and J by 6 bases, 9 bases remained unmatched. The CDR3 DNA reads as TGTGCCAGCAGTACCGGGACAGGGATAGGCGAGCAGTACTTC. It translates to CASSTGTGIGEQYF.

About this clonotype: A much larger clone differs by one base, so this may be a read error. The chain links TRBV20-1 to TRBJ2-5, with TRBD2 identical over 7 bases. The CDR3 runs 14 residues. From germline, CDR1 is DFQATT and CDR2 SNEGSKA (reference sequence). The CDR3 spells CSAGEGGGKKTQYF. CDR3 DNA: TGCAGTGCTGGAGAGGGCGGGGGAAAGAAGACCCAGTACTTC.

The sample holds many counts of this clonotype. V and J are TRBV24-1 and TRBJ2-1, with TRBD1 matching 7 bases. CDR1 is KGHDR and CDR2 is SFDVKD in the germline V gene. V gave up 1 base and J gave up 7 bases; unmatched junction bases: 6. The CDR3 spans 15 residues. CDR3 loop: CATSDFDRVRNEQFF. The CDR3 bases are TGTGCCACCAGTGATTTTGACAGGGTAAGGAATGAGCAGTTCTTC.

On this clonotype itself: Just one base apart from a much larger clone, this may be a read error. The CDR3 bases are TGCGCCTGCAGCTCGGCGGGGGCATCCTACAATGAGCAGTTCTTC. It specifies CACSSAGASYNEQFF. This chain uses TRBV5-1 with TRBJ2-1; TRBD2 is a possible D gene (7 bases). CDR1 and CDR2 (germline): SGHRS, YFSETQ. This CDR3 has 15 amino acids. Looking up the rest from reference TRBV5-1 and TRBJ2-1 gives the full variable domain: KAGVTQTPRYLIKTRGQQVTLSCSPISGHRSVSWYQQTPGQGLQFLFEYFSETQRNKGNFPGRFSGRQFSNSRSEMNVSTLELGDSALYLCACSSAGASYNEQFFGPGTRLTVL.

This clonotype occurred many times. The chain has TRBV5-5 and TRBJ2-2; tentative D call: TRBD1 (5 bases). Between the trimmed V and J ends, which lost 4 bases and 5 bases, there was a span of 9 bases. The CDR3 runs 13 residues. Looked up from germline, CDR1 is SGHKS and CDR2 is YYEKEE (reference sequence). The DNA of the CDR3 is TGTGCCAGCAGCCAAGGGGTTACCGGGGAGCTGTTTTTT. This sequence encodes CASSQGVTGELFF.

In this sample, this clonotype turned up a few times. The V call is TRBV20-1, the J call TRBJ2-1; D is perhaps TRBD2 (5 bases). Per the germline V gene, CDR1 is DFQATT and CDR2 is SNEGSKA (reference sequence). The CDR3 is 15 amino acids. Between the trimmed V and J ends, which lost 3 bases and 1 base, there was a span of 13 bases. The DNA for the CDR3 is TGCAGTGCTAGGGCGGAGGTTACTTCCTACAATGAGCAGTTCTTC. This translates into CSARAEVTSYNEQFF.

This chain connects TRBV10-1 to TRBJ2-2; no reliable D call. V gave up 2 bases and J gave up 3 bases, with 4 bases separating them. Looked up from germline, CDR1 is WNHNN and CDR2 is SYGVQD (reference sequence). CDR3 length: 13 amino acids. This chain's CDR3 is CASSERDTGELFF. The CDR3 region has the DNA TGCGCCAGCAGTGAGCGGGACACCGGGGAGCTGTTTTTT.

There are a few counts of this clonotype. In nucleotides, the CDR3 is TGTGCCATCGGGGCCGAGGTAGGATATGGCTACACCTTC. Its translation: CAIGAEVGYGYTF. This chain links TRBV10-3 with TRBJ1-2, with a tentative D call TRBD1 (5 bases). The CDR3 runs 13 residues. V gave up 8 bases and J gave up 5 bases, with 15 bases separating them. Germline V lookup: CDR1 ENHRY, CDR2 SYGVKD.

This clonotype was seen at least ten times. The chain joins TRBV6-2 or TRBV6-3 to TRBJ2-1, with D tentatively TRBD1 or TRBD2 (7 bases each). V was cut by 2 bases and J by 7 bases, with 15 bases left in between. Germline V gene lookup returns CDR1 MNHEY and CDR2 SVGEGT. The CDR3 covers 15 residues. DNA of the CDR3: TGTGCCAGCAGTTACCTGACAGGGAGGGTGAATGAGCAGTTCTTC. The encoded protein is CASSYLTGRVNEQFF.

This clonotype was seen at least ten times. The chain uses TRBV7-6 and TRBJ1-2; D may be TRBD1 (6 bases). The germline gives CDR1 SGHVS, CDR2 FNYEAQ. The CDR3 is 13 amino acids. V was shortened by 3 bases and J by 6 bases, with 11 bases between the two germline ends. CDR3 DNA sequence: TGTGCCAGCAGCTTTACAGGGACTCATGGCTACACCTTC. It is translated as CASSFTGTHGYTF. Using reference TRBV7-6 and TRBJ1-2 for the parts outside the CDR3, the full variable domain is GAGVSQSPRYKVTKRGQDVALRCDPISGHVSLYWYRQALGQGPEFLTYFNYEAQQDKSGLPNDRFSAERPEGSISTLTIQRTEQRDSAMYRCASSFTGTHGYTFGSGTRLTVV.

The chain is built from TRBV6-1 and TRBJ2-7, with 10 positions matching TRBD2. This CDR3 contains 14 residues. Germline CDR1 reads MNHNS; CDR2 reads SASEGT. In nucleotides, the CDR3 is TGTACCAGCAGAGAGCGGGGGGGCTTCGACGAGCAGTACGTC. It encodes CTSRERGGFDEQYV.

This clonotype was detected a few times. One base away lies a much larger clone, so this may be a sequencing read error. The chain couples TRBV12-3 or TRBV12-4 to TRBJ2-7; D remains ambiguous. V was trimmed by 3 bases and J by 3 bases, leaving 9 bases between them. The CDR3 runs to 13 residues. Written as DNA, the CDR3 is TGTGCCAGCAGTTTCGTGGCAGGCTACGAGCAGTACGTC. Translation gives CASSFVAGYEQYV.

The V and J genes are TRBV24-1 and TRBJ1-1; weak D call: TRBD1 (5 bases). Germline assignment: CDR1 KGHDR and CDR2 SFDVKD. There are 14 residues in the CDR3. Trimming pared 0 bases from V and 11 bases from J, leaving 15 bases between. The CDR3 reads CATSDLLGTSGAFF. DNA of the CDR3: TGTGCCACCAGTGATTTGCTCGGGACTAGCGGGGCTTTCTTT.

This clonotype has ten or more counts. The J gene is TRBJ2-7, the V gene TRBV6-2 or TRBV6-3, with D hard to call. Trimming took 6 bases from V and 3 from J, leaving 9 bases between them. Germline V gives CDR1 MNHEY, CDR2 SVGEGT. CDR3 length: 12 amino acids. Here the CDR3 DNA reads TGTGCCAGCAGAGATTCTCACTACGAGCAGTACTTC. This sequence encodes CASRDSHYEQYF.

The chain employs TRBV20-1 and TRBJ2-7; TRBD1 might be the D (6 bases). V lost 1 base, J lost 5 bases, and 12 bases lay in between. Germline CDR1 DFQATT, CDR2 SNEGSKA (reference sequence). The CDR3 runs 13 residues. CDR3 protein: CSARAPGVHEQYF. The CDR3 DNA follows: TGCAGTGCTAGAGCCCCAGGGGTTCACGAGCAGTACTTC.

The V gene is TRBV11-2, the J gene TRBJ1-1; D is ambiguous. The germline CDR1 and CDR2 sequences are SGHAT and FQNNGV. The V gene lost 5 bases and the J gene lost 1 base, with 11 bases spanning the gap. The CDR3 runs to 14 residues. CDR3 sequence reads: CASSAEFKNTEAFF. CDR3 in DNA: TGTGCCAGCAGCGCAGAGTTCAAGAACACTGAAGCTTTCTTT.

The sample holds many counts of this clonotype. V usage is TRBV6-1 and J usage is TRBJ1-5; D call uncertain. The germline V gene has CDR1 MNHNS and CDR2 SASEGT. CDR3 length: 12 amino acids. V lost 7 bases and J 5 bases, leaving 9 bases between the germline ends. DNA for the CDR3: TGTGCCAGCAAAGACGCTGATCAGCCCCAGCATTTT. Translation: CASKDADQPQHF.

The chain combines TRBV19 with TRBJ1-1; 7 bases match TRBD1. In germline, CDR1 is LNHDA, CDR2 SQIVND (reference sequence). J was trimmed by 5 bases and V by 4 bases; bases with no gene match: 10. The CDR3 length is 15 residues. The CDR3 DNA reads TGTGCCAGTAGTAGAGGCCGGGACAGACAGACTGAAGCTTTCTTT. It is translated as CASSRGRDRQTEAFF.

J is TRBJ2-7 and V is TRBV25-1; TRBD1 is a possible D gene (6 bases). This CDR3 has 15 residues. Trimming took off 3 bases at V and 6 bases at J, with 18 bases between the two ends. Germline V gene data show CDR1 as MGHDK and CDR2 as SYGVNS. DNA of the CDR3: TGTGCCAGCAGTGACCCCGGACAGCCCTACGGCGAGCAGTACTTC. Residues: CASSDPGQPYGEQYF.

Remarks on this clonotype: A single base separates this from a much larger clone, so it may be a read error. The V call is TRBV6-1, the J call TRBJ2-1; no clear D. Between the trimmed V and J ends, which lost 6 bases and 1 base, there was a span of 1 base. This CDR3 is built from 11 residues. In germline, CDR1 is MNHNS, CDR2 SASEGT. In DNA form, the CDR3 reads TGTGCCAGCAGGTCCTACAATGAGCAGTTCTTC. Protein product: CASRSYNEQFF.

A single count supports this clonotype. The chain combines TRBV7-2 with TRBJ1-6, with TRBD1 identical over 8 bases. V lost 6 bases and J lost 8; bases outside the gene matches: 9. Germline lookup yields CDR1 SGHTA and CDR2 FQGNSA. The CDR3 contains 15 residues. CDR3 region: CASSPRQGRDSPLHF. CDR3 DNA: TGTGCCAGCAGTCCCAGACAGGGGAGGGATTCACCCCTCCACTTT.

Concerning this clonotype itself: This may be a read error, as it is one base from a much larger clone. This chain connects TRBV5-1 to TRBJ2-1; 9 bases are a match to TRBD2. V dropped 4 bases and J dropped 6; count of bases not matched to a gene: 8. Germline values: CDR1 SGHRS, CDR2 YFSETQ. This CDR3 has 15 residues. The CDR3 DNA follows: TGCGCCAGCAGCCGGGGGAGCGGGGGGCTCAATGAGCAGTTCTTC. Amino acid sequence: CASSRGSGGLNEQFF.

This clonotype was recorded many times. This chain uses TRBV2 with TRBJ2-5, with 9 bases matching TRBD2. This CDR3 has 15 amino acids. V lost 4 bases, J lost 1 base, and 4 bases stayed unmatched. Germline lookup yields CDR1 SNHLY and CDR2 FYNNEI. CDR3 DNA sequence: TGTGCCAGCAGTGGTGGCGGGGGGGGCCAAGAGACCCAGTACTTC. Its translation is CASSGGGGGQETQYF.

A single count supports this clonotype. V is TRBV29-1 and J is TRBJ2-1; D is unclear. In germline, CDR1 is SQVTM, CDR2 ANQGSEA. This CDR3 comprises 15 residues. CDR3 nucleotide sequence: TGCAGTGCTAGTTTTCGGTTTCATTCCTACAATGAGCAGTTCTTC. As protein: CSASFRFHSYNEQFF.

This clonotype was seen more than once but under ten times. The chain uses TRBV12-3 or TRBV12-4 and TRBJ1-5; a weak D match, TRBD1 (6 bases). The V and J ends lost 3 bases and 5 bases respectively, with 23 bases between them. The CDR3 contains 18 residues. The CDR3 DNA reads as TGTGCCAGCAGTTTGAGGACCGGCACCGGGACACTTTATCAGCCCCAGCATTTT. Protein product: CASSLRTGTGTLYQPQHF.